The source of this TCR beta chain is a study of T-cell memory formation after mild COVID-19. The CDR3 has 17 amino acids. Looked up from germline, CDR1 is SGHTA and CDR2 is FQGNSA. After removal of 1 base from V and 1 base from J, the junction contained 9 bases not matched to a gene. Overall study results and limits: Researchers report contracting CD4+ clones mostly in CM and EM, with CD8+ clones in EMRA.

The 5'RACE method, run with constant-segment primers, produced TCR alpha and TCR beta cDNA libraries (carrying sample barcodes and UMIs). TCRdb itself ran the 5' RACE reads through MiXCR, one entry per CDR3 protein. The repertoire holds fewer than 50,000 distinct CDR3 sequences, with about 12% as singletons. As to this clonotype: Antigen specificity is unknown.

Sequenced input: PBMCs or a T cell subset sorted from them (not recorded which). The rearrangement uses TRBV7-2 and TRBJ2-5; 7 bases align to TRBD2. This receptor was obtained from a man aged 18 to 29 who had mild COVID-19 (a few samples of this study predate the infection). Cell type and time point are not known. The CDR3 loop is CASSLGAKRGVQETQYF. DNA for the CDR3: TGTGCCAGCAGCTTAGGGGCCAAGCGGGGAGTCCAAGAGACCCAGTACTTC.